Presented here are 18 T cell receptor beta chains from one specimen sequenced in a study of blood T cell repertoires in COVID-19. Some clones are missing from TCRdb's copy, which holds only in-frame ones; the method was immunoSEQ multiplex PCR. The data hold 110,000 to 150,000 clones, with approximately 88% observed a single time. The sequenced sample consisted of peripheral blood. The receptors come from a woman aged 45-59 years with acute or convalescent COVID-19.

The chain employs TRBV10-2 and TRBJ2-6; possible D gene TRBD1, 6 bases. The CDR3 is 14 amino acids. With 5 bases removed from V and 2 bases from J, the gap between germline ends came to 7 bases. CDR1 and CDR2 (germline): WSHSY, SAAADI. The CDR3 spells CASSSGAGANVLTF. Here the CDR3 DNA reads TGCGCCAGCAGTTCAGGGGCTGGGGCCAACGTCCTGACTTTC.

The chain combines TRBV7-8 with TRBJ1-4, with TRBD1 as a possible D gene (5 bases). The CDR3 sequence is 12 residues long. Germline CDR1 is SGHVS and CDR2 is FQNEAQ. Deletions cut 11 bases from V and 8 bases from J, with 15 bases between. The DNA of the CDR3 is TGTGCCGCCGGGACTCGCGAAGAAAAACTGTTTTTT. Protein: CAAGTREEKLFF.

The V gene is TRBV6-5, the J gene TRBJ2-1, with D perhaps matching TRBD1 (6 bases). The CDR3 runs to 16 residues. Between the trimmed V and J ends, which lost 1 base and 0 bases, there was a span of 10 bases. In germline, CDR1 is MNHEY, CDR2 SVGAGI. CDR3: CASSYWQGSSYNEQFF. Here the CDR3 DNA reads TGTGCCAGCAGTTACTGGCAGGGGAGCTCCTACAATGAGCAGTTCTTC.

Only one count was recorded for this clone. The genes are TRBV6-5 and TRBJ2-2; D gene ambiguous. Looked up from germline, CDR1 is MNHEY and CDR2 is SVGAGI. The CDR3 is 15 residues long. V was cut by 1 base and J by 1 base, with 7 bases left in between. In nucleotides, the CDR3 is TGTGCCAGCAGTTACTGGGCGATGAACACCGGGGAGCTGTTTTTT. This translates into CASSYWAMNTGELFF.

This chain joins TRBV7-9 and TRBJ2-5; 9 bases map to TRBD1. The length of the CDR3 is 15 residues. Trimming took 0 bases from V and 5 from J; bases not matched to a gene: 4. From germline, CDR1 is SEHNR and CDR2 FQNEAQ (reference sequence). The CDR3 region has the DNA TGTGCCAGCAGCTTAGCGACAGGGGGAATTGAGACCCAGTACTTC. Translation gives CASSLATGGIETQYF.

The rearrangement joins TRBV5-1 to TRBJ2-3; no clear D gene. The CDR3 is 14 residues long. Trimming took 3 bases from V and 1 from J, leaving 9 bases between them. Germline V gene data show CDR1 as SGHRS and CDR2 as YFSETQ. DNA of the CDR3: TGCGCCAGCAGCTCGGTAGGAGGCACAGATACGCAGTATTTT. It yields the protein CASSSVGGTDTQYF.

This clone was counted once. The rearrangement links TRBV15 to TRBJ2-7; 7 bases line up with TRBD1. The junction had 1 base not matched to a gene; V was cut back by 11 bases and J by 6 bases. The CDR3 is 9 amino acids. Germline lookup yields CDR1 LNHNV and CDR2 YYDKDF (reference sequence). CDR3 bases: TGTGCCGCAGGGGGCGAGCAGTACTTC. This translates into CAAGGEQYF.

V usage is TRBV3-1 (or the pseudogene TRBV3-2) and J usage is TRBJ1-1; D unresolved. The germline V gene encodes CDR1 LGHDT and CDR2 YNNKEL (reference sequence). This CDR3 spans 14 amino acids. The V end was cut by 0 bases, the J end by 0 bases, with 5 bases between. The CDR3 region has the DNA TGTGCCAGCAGCCAAGACGGTATGAACACTGAAGCTTTCTTT. As protein: CASSQDGMNTEAFF.

The rearrangement joins TRBV6-5 to TRBJ1-1, with 7 bases identical to TRBD1. Germline CDR1 and CDR2: MNHEY and SVGAGI. V was pared by 2 bases and J by 7 bases, with 7 bases of the junction left unmatched. The CDR3 totals 14 residues. The CDR3 coding sequence is TGTGCCAGCAGTTACGTCGGGACAGTAGGTGAAGCTTTCTTT. Its translation is CASSYVGTVGEAFF.

V gene TRBV27 combines with J gene TRBJ2-7, with TRBD1 as a possible D gene (6 bases). The CDR3 totals 13 residues. Germline lookup yields CDR1 MNHEY and CDR2 SMNVEV (reference sequence). The V and J ends lost 8 bases and 3 bases respectively, with 14 bases between them. CDR3 nucleotides: TGTGCCAGCGGATACCTACAGGGCTACGAGCAGTACTTC. This codes for CASGYLQGYEQYF.

The chain carries TRBV27 and TRBJ2-7, with 8 bases that match TRBD1. Germline V gene data show CDR1 as MNHEY and CDR2 as SMNVEV (reference sequence). The CDR3 spans 13 residues. Losses at the gene ends were 4 bases for V and 3 bases for J; bases not matched to a gene: 2. The CDR3 protein is CASSSTGVYEQYF. The CDR3 region has the DNA TGTGCCAGCAGTTCGACAGGGGTCTACGAGCAGTACTTC.

J is TRBJ1-1 and V is TRBV9; no definite D call. The ends were cut back, 4 bases at V and 3 bases at J, with 10 bases in the middle. The CDR3 is 13 amino acids. Per germline, CDR1 SGDLS and CDR2 YYNGEE. The CDR3: CASSSHGDTEAFF. CDR3 coding DNA: TGTGCCAGCAGCTCCCACGGGGACACTGAAGCTTTCTTT.

V is TRBV3-1 (or the pseudogene TRBV3-2) and J is TRBJ1-1, with D hard to call. This CDR3 spans 12 amino acids. Germline CDR1 LGHDT, CDR2 YNNKEL (reference sequence). Trimming pared 8 bases from V and 1 base from J, leaving 8 bases between. This chain's CDR3 is CASSTGNTEAFF. CDR3 DNA: TGTGCCAGCTCTACCGGGAACACTGAAGCTTTCTTT.

This clone was observed a handful of times. Written as DNA, the CDR3 is TGTGCCAGCAGCTTAAACCCGGACAGGGGCTACAATGAGCAGTTCTTC. Its protein product is CASSLNPDRGYNEQFF. J is TRBJ2-1 and V is TRBV7-6; 9 bases are shared with TRBD1. Germline V lookup: CDR1 SGHVS, CDR2 FNYEAQ. CDR3 size: 16 residues. The V gene end was trimmed by 2 bases and the J gene end by 3 bases; junction bases not matched to a gene: 5.

The rearrangement joins TRBV27 to TRBJ1-1; D gene unclear. This CDR3 is built from 13 residues. Trimming cost V 8 bases and J 0 bases, with 10 bases left between them. Germline CDR1 is MNHEY and CDR2 is SMNVEV (reference sequence). The CDR3: CASRHELNTEAFF. CDR3 bases: TGTGCCAGCCGCCACGAGTTGAACACTGAAGCTTTCTTT.

This clone appeared once. The V call is TRBV24-1, the J call TRBJ1-2; TRBD1 agrees at 8 bases. V was pared by 2 bases and J by 8 bases, with 6 bases of the junction left unmatched. The CDR3 length is 14 residues. From germline, CDR1 is KGHDR and CDR2 SFDVKD. CDR3 DNA sequence: TGTGCCACCAGTGATTCCCAGGGGGCCGGGGGCTACACCTTC. Amino acids: CATSDSQGAGGYTF.

V gene TRBV19 combines with J gene TRBJ2-7, with 11 bases that match TRBD2. V lost 3 bases to trimming and J lost 0 bases; unmatched junction nucleotides: 10. This CDR3 is built from 18 residues. Per germline, CDR1 LNHDA and CDR2 SQIVND (reference sequence). The CDR3 loop reads CASSIQVAGGIFSYEQYF. Here the CDR3 DNA reads TGTGCCAGTAGTATTCAGGTAGCGGGAGGGATCTTCTCCTACGAGCAGTACTTC.

The rearrangement links TRBV19 to TRBJ2-2; perhaps TRBD2 as D (7 bases). This CDR3 is built from 14 residues. V lost 3 bases, J lost 6 bases, and 11 bases lay in between. Germline V gene data show CDR1 as LNHDA and CDR2 as SQIVND (reference sequence). The CDR3 DNA is TGTGCCAGTAGTATTTCGGGGGGCGCCGGGGAGCTGTTTTTT. Translation: CASSISGGAGELFF.